The 29 T cell receptor beta chains below all came from one sample that was sequenced in a study of blood T cell repertoires in COVID-19. TCRdb keeps only in-frame clones here, not all; method: immunoSEQ multiplex PCR. The data hold 90,000 or so clones, with around 72% observed a single time. What was sequenced was peripheral blood. These receptors were taken from a woman aged 60-75 years in a cohort sampled during active or convalescent COVID-19.

The chain carries TRBV4-2 and TRBJ1-2, with D possibly matching TRBD1 (6 bases). This CDR3 region has 15 residues. V dropped 7 bases and J dropped 2 bases, with 17 bases sitting between them. Germline V lookup: CDR1 LGHNA, CDR2 YNFKEQ. The CDR3 sequence: CASTQLLTGNYGYTF. In DNA, the CDR3 is TGTGCCAGCACCCAGCTATTAACAGGGAACTATGGCTACACCTTC.

This sequence joins TRBV5-6 and TRBJ2-7, with 10 bases lining up with TRBD1. The CDR3 loop spans 18 amino acids. Germline V CDR1 and CDR2: SGHDT, YYEEEE. J lost 2 bases, V lost 1 base, and 12 bases had no gene match. Here the CDR3 reads CASSLRRYPGTGAYEQYF. CDR3 DNA sequence: TGTGCCAGCAGCTTGCGCCGGTACCCCGGGACAGGGGCCTACGAGCAGTACTTC. Supplemented by reference TRBV5-6 and TRBJ2-7, the full variable domain reads DAGVTQSPTHLIKTRGQQVTLRCSPKSGHDTVSWYQQALGQGPQFIFQYYEEEERQRGNFPDRFSGHQFPNYSSELNVNALLLGDSALYLCASSLRRYPGTGAYEQYFGPGTRLTVT.

The chain employs TRBV9 and TRBJ2-2; D might be TRBD1 (6 bases). Germline CDR1 reads SGDLS; CDR2 reads YYNGEE. Trimming stripped 1 base from V and 6 bases from J, with 19 bases between. The CDR3 totals 17 residues. The CDR3 bases are TGTGCCAGCAGCGTAAAGGGCGTGGGGGCCGGGGCCGGGGAGCTGTTTTTT. Its translation is CASSVKGVGAGAGELFF.

This clone was recorded only once. The chain is built from TRBV12-5 and TRBJ2-2; weak D call: TRBD1 (5 bases). V was clipped by 0 bases and J by 6 bases, with 20 bases between them. This CDR3 is built from 18 residues. The V gene's germline CDR1 is LGHNT and CDR2 FRNRAP. DNA of the CDR3: TGTGCTAGTGGTTTGGTTAAGGGTGGGGCCAAATGGTCCGGGGAGCTGTTTTTT. Protein: CASGLVKGGAKWSGELFF.

This clone has ten or more counts. The chain combines TRBV30 with TRBJ2-7; TRBD1 matches 10 bases. Germline CDR1 GTSNPN, CDR2 SVGIG (reference sequence). The CDR3 extends over 14 amino acids. Trimming took 8 bases from V and 4 from J; bases not matched to a gene: 11. Written as DNA, the CDR3 is TGTGCCCAAGGACGGGACAGGGGTAGGTACGAGCAGTACTTC. It is translated as CAQGRDRGRYEQYF.

CDR3 sequence: CASSDGTGGANEKLFF. The CDR3 nucleotides read TGTGCCAGCAGCGACGGGACAGGGGGCGCAAATGAAAAACTGTTTTTT. The chain joins TRBV16 to TRBJ1-4, with 12 bases aligning to TRBD1. The CDR3 runs 16 residues. After removal of 5 bases from V and 5 bases from J, the junction contained 6 bases not matched to a gene. Germline V CDR1 and CDR2: KGHSY, FQNENV.

This clone was detected many times. This chain uses TRBV6-6 with TRBJ1-4; maybe TRBD1 (5 bases). Looked up from germline, CDR1 is MNHNY and CDR2 is SVGAGI (reference sequence). The germline V and J ends were trimmed by 7 bases and 8 bases, with 17 bases remaining between them. This CDR3 is built from 14 residues. CDR3 coding DNA: TGTGCCAGCAAAGAACGGGGGGTTGGAGAAAAACTGTTTTTT. Amino acids: CASKERGVGEKLFF.

The genes are TRBV6-5 and TRBJ2-1; 9 bases align to TRBD2. This CDR3 contains 15 residues. Germline V gene sequence: CDR1 MNHEY, CDR2 SVGAGI. The V segment lost 4 bases and the J segment 9 bases; nucleotides outside the gene matches: 10. This chain's CDR3 is CASSFGLATSGEQFF. The DNA for the CDR3 is TGTGCCAGCAGTTTCGGACTAGCGACGTCTGGTGAGCAGTTCTTC.

The genes are TRBV6-5 and TRBJ1-6, with unresolved D. V was trimmed by 6 bases and J by 6 bases, leaving 9 bases between them. The germline V gene has CDR1 MNHEY and CDR2 SVGAGI. CDR3 length equals 13 residues. CDR3 in amino acids: CASRRATNSPLHF. CDR3 DNA sequence: TGTGCCAGCAGGCGGGCCACTAATTCACCCCTCCACTTT.

The rearrangement joins TRBV11-3 to TRBJ2-5; no clear D gene. Trimming cost V 2 bases and J 7 bases, with 11 bases left between them. The CDR3 runs 13 residues. CDR1 and CDR2 from the germline V gene are SGHNT and YENEEA. As DNA, the CDR3 is TGTGCCAGCAGCTTACACCCTACAGTGACCCAGTACTTC. As protein: CASSLHPTVTQYF.

The rearrangement links TRBV6-6 to TRBJ2-7; D is perhaps TRBD1 (5 bases). The germline V gene encodes CDR1 MNHNY and CDR2 SVGAGI (reference sequence). The V end was cut by 6 bases, the J end by 5 bases, with 17 bases between. The CDR3 extends over 14 amino acids. The CDR3 coding sequence is TGTGCCAGCAGATTCCAGGGTGCGTCAGACGAGCAGTACTTC. Translated, it gives CASRFQGASDEQYF.

The chain carries TRBV19 and TRBJ2-5; 11 bases match TRBD2. The length of the CDR3 is 16 residues. With V trimmed by 6 bases and J by 1 base, 7 bases remained unmatched. Germline values: CDR1 LNHDA, CDR2 SQIVND (reference sequence). The CDR3 DNA reads TGTGCCAGTAGGAGAACTAGCGGGGGTTTCCAAGAGACCCAGTACTTC. Amino acids: CASRRTSGGFQETQYF.

The CDR3: CASSRERNTEAFF. CDR3 bases: TGTGCCAGCTCCCGTGAGCGGAACACTGAAGCTTTCTTT. V gene TRBV18 combines with J gene TRBJ1-1; D unresolved. The ends were cut back, 6 bases at V and 1 base at J, with 9 bases in the middle. The germline gives CDR1 KGHSH, CDR2 LQKENI. This CDR3 comprises 13 residues.

The J gene is TRBJ1-3, the V gene TRBV5-5; 9 bases match TRBD1. The CDR3 extends over 15 amino acids. Germline V lookup: CDR1 SGHKS, CDR2 YYEKEE (reference sequence). The junction had 6 bases not matched to a gene; V was cut back by 0 bases and J by 8 bases. The CDR3, as DNA: TGTGCCAGCAGCTTGGCCGGGACAGGGTCAGACACCATATATTTT. Protein product: CASSLAGTGSDTIYF.

This clone was observed a few times. V gene TRBV6-2 or TRBV6-3 combines with J gene TRBJ2-6; D is possibly TRBD1 (5 bases). The CDR3 length is 15 residues. Trimming pared 5 bases from V and 0 bases from J, leaving 8 bases between. Germline values: CDR1 MNHEY, CDR2 SVGEGT. CDR3 loop: CASSIQGSGANVLTF. DNA of the CDR3: TGTGCCAGCAGTATTCAGGGCTCTGGGGCCAACGTCCTGACTTTC.

This clone came up many times. The J gene is TRBJ1-1, the V gene TRBV3-1 (or the pseudogene TRBV3-2), with 7 bases aligning to TRBD1. V lost 3 bases, J lost 8 bases, and 24 bases stayed unmatched. This CDR3 is 19 amino acids long. In germline, CDR1 is LGHDT, CDR2 YNNKEL (reference sequence). The CDR3 loop reads CASSHLLHLRSGQNREAFF. The CDR3 DNA sequence: TGTGCCAGCAGCCATCTACTACACCTTAGATCGGGACAGAATAGAGAAGCTTTCTTT.

V is TRBV28 and J is TRBJ1-5, with D hard to call. CDR1 is MDHEN, CDR2 SYDVKM, per germline. V was cut by 7 bases and J by 6 bases, with 16 bases left in between. The CDR3 contains 14 residues. The DNA of the CDR3 is TGTGCCAGCAATTTTGGGCCGGGGTTTCAGCCCCAGCATTTT. The encoded protein is CASNFGPGFQPQHF. Full variable domain (remainder filled in from reference TRBV28 and TRBJ1-5): DVKVTQSSRYLVKRTGEKVFLECVQDMDHENMFWYRQDPGLGLRLIYFSYDVKMKEKGDIPEGYSVSREKKERFSLILESASTNQTSMYLCASNFGPGFQPQHFGDGTRLSIL.

This clone occurred once. This chain uses TRBV2 with TRBJ2-5; D gene unclear. There are 13 residues in the CDR3. V lost 7 bases and J lost 2, with 11 bases in between. Germline V lookup: CDR1 SNHLY, CDR2 FYNNEI. The CDR3 is CASTSDSQETQYF. The CDR3 nucleotides are TGTGCCAGCACCTCAGACTCGCAAGAGACCCAGTACTTC. Complete variable domain (other parts from reference TRBV2 and TRBJ2-5): EPEVTQTPSHQVTQMGQEVILRCVPISNHLYFYWYRQILGQKVEFLVSFYNNEISEKSEIFDDQFSVERPDGSNFTLKIRSTKLEDSAMYFCASTSDSQETQYFGPGTRLLVL.

This clone was seen only a few times. This chain uses TRBV5-4 with TRBJ2-1; TRBD2 is a possible D gene (7 bases). The CDR3 is 16 residues long. V gave up 4 bases and J gave up 1 base, with 15 bases separating them. Germline CDR1 SGHNT, CDR2 YYREEE (reference sequence). CDR3 bases: TGTGCCAGCAGCCGCACCGGGGGGCCTTCCTACAATGAGCAGTTCTTC. It specifies CASSRTGGPSYNEQFF.

Only a few counts were recorded for this clone. The V and J genes are TRBV5-4 and TRBJ2-1, with 13 nucleotides matching TRBD2. From germline, CDR1 is SGHNT and CDR2 YYREEE (reference sequence). The CDR3 is made up of 15 amino acids. The V segment lost 4 bases and the J segment 6 bases; nucleotides outside the gene matches: 4. This CDR3 is CASSLGLAGFNEQFF. Here the CDR3 DNA reads TGTGCCAGCAGCCTGGGACTAGCGGGGTTCAATGAGCAGTTCTTC.

This chain uses TRBV6-5 with TRBJ2-7; TRBD1 aligns across 8 bases. CDR3 length: 14 residues. V lost 5 bases to trimming and J lost 0 bases; unmatched junction nucleotides: 3. Germline values: CDR1 MNHEY, CDR2 SVGAGI. The CDR3 sequence: CASSPGTGSYEQYF. The DNA for the CDR3 is TGTGCCAGCAGTCCCGGGACAGGCTCCTACGAGCAGTACTTC.

V and J are TRBV4-3 and TRBJ1-5; 7 bases align to TRBD1. Unmatched junction bases numbered 4, after V lost 0 bases and J lost 5 bases. The CDR3 consists of 15 residues. The germline V gene has CDR1 LGHNA and CDR2 YSLEER. The DNA of the CDR3 is TGCGCCAGCAGCCAAGAGACAGGGTTATATCAGCCCCAGCATTTT. Amino acids: CASSQETGLYQPQHF.

The rearrangement uses TRBV7-9 and TRBJ2-2; 10 bases match TRBD2. In germline, CDR1 is SEHNR, CDR2 FQNEAQ (reference sequence). The CDR3 covers 17 residues. The V and J ends lost 4 bases and 0 bases, in that order; junction bases with no gene match: 5. DNA for the CDR3: TGTGCCAGCAGCTCCGGACTAGCGGTCGCGAACACCGGGGAGCTGTTTTTT. This sequence encodes CASSSGLAVANTGELFF.

This rearrangement joins TRBV30 to TRBJ1-2; D call uncertain. The CDR3 has 15 residues. The germline V and J ends were trimmed by 2 bases and 5 bases, with 18 bases remaining between them. Germline V gives CDR1 GTSNPN, CDR2 SVGIG (reference sequence). The CDR3 sequence is CAWSRIAGERYGYTF. The CDR3 DNA sequence: TGTGCCTGGAGTCGGATCGCTGGGGAGAGGTATGGCTACACCTTC.

The chain is built from TRBV9 and TRBJ2-2; 11 bases fit TRBD1. The V gene end was trimmed by 6 bases and the J gene end by 4 bases; junction bases not matched to a gene: 5. CDR3 length equals 15 residues. From germline, CDR1 is SGDLS and CDR2 YYNGEE. The CDR3 reads CASIAGTGGTGELFF. The CDR3 DNA is TGTGCCAGCATCGCTGGGACAGGGGGCACCGGGGAGCTGTTTTTT.

The genes are TRBV5-1 and TRBJ2-3; 10 bases fit TRBD1. The CDR3 is 14 residues long. The junction had 0 bases not matched to a gene; V was cut back by 0 bases and J by 5 bases. CDR1 is SGHRS, CDR2 YFSETQ, per germline. Written as DNA, the CDR3 is TGCGCCAGCAGCTTGGGGGACAGGGGAGATACGCAGTATTTT. Residues: CASSLGDRGDTQYF.

The rearrangement links TRBV3-1 (or the pseudogene TRBV3-2) to TRBJ2-5; D call uncertain. The CDR3 has 14 amino acids. The V gene lost 1 base and the J gene lost 1 base, with 7 bases spanning the gap. Germline values: CDR1 LGHDT, CDR2 YNNKEL (reference sequence). This CDR3 reads CASSQGSAQETQYF. The CDR3 DNA sequence: TGTGCCAGCAGCCAAGGGAGTGCCCAAGAGACCCAGTACTTC.

The chain recombines TRBV5-5 with TRBJ1-1, with TRBD1 identical over 7 bases. V lost 4 bases, J lost 3 bases, and 3 bases stayed unmatched. The length of the CDR3 is 13 residues. Looked up from germline, CDR1 is SGHKS and CDR2 is YYEKEE (reference sequence). The DNA of the CDR3 is TGTGCCAGCAGCCGAGGGACAGACACTGAAGCTTTCTTT. It codes for CASSRGTDTEAFF. The full variable domain, rest sourced from reference TRBV5-5 and TRBJ1-1, is DAGVTQSPTHLIKTRGQQVTLRCSPISGHKSVSWYQQVLGQGPQFIFQYYEKEERGRGNFPDRFSARQFPNYSSELNVNALLLGDSALYLCASSRGTDTEAFFGQGTRLTVV.

The rearrangement links TRBV9 to TRBJ1-2, with D perhaps TRBD1 (6 bases). The ends were cut back, 5 bases at V and 8 bases at J, with 19 bases in the middle. Per the germline V gene, CDR1 is SGDLS and CDR2 is YYNGEE. There are 14 residues in the CDR3. CDR3 protein: CASRGGPSGDGYTF. For the CDR3, the DNA is TGTGCCAGCAGGGGGGGGCCCTCCGGCGACGGCTACACCTTC.